This TCR beta chain was captured in a study of cytomegalovirus exposure and HLA in healthy donors. The study's findings and limits: The classifier was said to identify cytomegalovirus status with high specificity and sensitivity. The TCR clusters that emerged in the first cohort tended, a later analysis found, to co-occur in the roughly 120 validation repertoires.

The assay was immunoSEQ multiplex PCR, and TCRdb's table has in-frame clones only and misses some. The sample carries hundreds of thousands of clones, over 80% recorded once. On this clone itself: Antigen: not known.

Germline loops: CDR1 MGHRA, CDR2 YSYEKL. J was trimmed by 3 bases and V by 0 bases; bases with no gene match: 4. The CDR3 runs to 16 residues. This receptor was identified in a woman aged 25 to 39 in good health and CMV-seropositive. The sequenced material came from PBMCs. The chain couples TRBV4-1 to TRBJ2-7; 11 nucleotides line up with TRBD1. The chain's CDR3 is CASSQDPGQGVYEQYF. CDR3 DNA sequence: TGCGCCAGCAGCCAAGACCCGGGACAGGGGGTCTACGAGCAGTACTTC.